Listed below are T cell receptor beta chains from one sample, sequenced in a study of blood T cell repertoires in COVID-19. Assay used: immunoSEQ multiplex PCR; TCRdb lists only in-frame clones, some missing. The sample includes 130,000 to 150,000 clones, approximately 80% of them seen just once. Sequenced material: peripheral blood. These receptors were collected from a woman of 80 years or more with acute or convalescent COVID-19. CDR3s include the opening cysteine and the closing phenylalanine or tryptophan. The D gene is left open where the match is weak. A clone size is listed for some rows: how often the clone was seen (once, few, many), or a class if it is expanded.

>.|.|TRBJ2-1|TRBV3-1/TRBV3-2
CASSRLTGNNEQFF
TGTGCCAGCAGCCGCTTGACCGGGAACAATGAGCAGTTCTTC
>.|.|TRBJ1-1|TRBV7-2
CASSFRGSTEAFF
TGTGCCAGCAGCTTTCGGGGGAGTACTGAAGCTTTCTTT
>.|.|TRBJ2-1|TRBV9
CASSLDTLYNEQFF
TGTGCCAGCAGCCTGGACACCCTCTACAATGAGCAGTTCTTC
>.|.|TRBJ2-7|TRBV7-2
CASSSFRGHEQYF
TGTGCCAGCAGCTCCTTCAGGGGCCACGAGCAGTACTTC
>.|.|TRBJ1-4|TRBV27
CASSTLGGKLFF
TGTGCCAGCAGTACCCTGGGGGGAAAACTGTTTTTT
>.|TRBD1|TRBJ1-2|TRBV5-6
CASSSGQGARGYTF
TGTGCCAGCAGCTCGGGACAGGGGGCTAGAGGCTACACCTTC
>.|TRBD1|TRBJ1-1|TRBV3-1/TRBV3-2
CASSPTEGARNTEAFF
TGTGCCAGCAGCCCGACCGAGGGGGCGCGGAACACTGAAGCTTTCTTT
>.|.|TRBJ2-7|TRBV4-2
CASSPRGGHTYEQYF
TGTGCCAGCAGCCCGCGAGGAGGGCACACCTACGAGCAGTACTTC
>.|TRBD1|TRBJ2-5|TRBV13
CASSSPGGGETQYF
TGTGCCAGCAGCTCCCCAGGGGGCGGGGAGACCCAGTACTTC
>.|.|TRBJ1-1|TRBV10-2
CASSEGGYTEAFF
TGCGCCAGCAGTGAAGGCGGATACACTGAAGCTTTCTTT
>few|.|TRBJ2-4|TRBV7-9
CASSLGRVNIQYF
TGTGCCAGCAGCTTAGGCAGGGTGAACATTCAGTACTTC
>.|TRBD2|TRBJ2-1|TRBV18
CASSPYSGGAGDEQFF
TGTGCCAGCTCACCCTATAGCGGGGGGGCCGGAGATGAGCAGTTCTTC
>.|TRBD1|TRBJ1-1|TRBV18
CASSLGTARNTEAFF
TGTGCCAGCTCCCTCGGGACAGCCAGGAACACTGAAGCTTTCTTT